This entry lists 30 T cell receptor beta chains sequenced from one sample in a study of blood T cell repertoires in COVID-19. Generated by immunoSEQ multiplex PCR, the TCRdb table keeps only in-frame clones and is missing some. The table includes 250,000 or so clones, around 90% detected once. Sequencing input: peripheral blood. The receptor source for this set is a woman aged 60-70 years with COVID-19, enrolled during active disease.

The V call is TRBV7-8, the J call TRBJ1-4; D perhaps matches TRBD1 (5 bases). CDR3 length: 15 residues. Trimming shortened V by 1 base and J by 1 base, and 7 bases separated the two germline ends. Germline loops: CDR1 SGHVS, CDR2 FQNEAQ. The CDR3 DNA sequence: TGTGCCAGCAGCTTAGGGGGCGGAACTAATGAAAAACTGTTTTTT. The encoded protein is CASSLGGGTNEKLFF. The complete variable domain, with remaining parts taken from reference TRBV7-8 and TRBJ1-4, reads GAGVSQSPRYKVAKRGQDVALRCDPISGHVSLFWYQQALGQGPEFLTYFQNEAQLDKSGLPSDRFFAERPEGSVSTLKIQRTQQEDSAVYLCASSLGGGTNEKLFFGSGTQLSVL.

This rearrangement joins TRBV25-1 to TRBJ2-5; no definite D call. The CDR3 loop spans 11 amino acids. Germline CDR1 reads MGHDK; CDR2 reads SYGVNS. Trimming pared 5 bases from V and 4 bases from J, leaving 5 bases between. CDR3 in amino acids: CASSPRETQYF. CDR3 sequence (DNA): TGTGCCAGCAGTCCGAGAGAGACCCAGTACTTC.

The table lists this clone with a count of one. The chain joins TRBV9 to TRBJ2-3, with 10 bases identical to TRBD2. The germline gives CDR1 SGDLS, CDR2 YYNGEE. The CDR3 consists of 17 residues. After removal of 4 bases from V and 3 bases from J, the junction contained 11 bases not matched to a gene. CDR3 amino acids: CASSHGKRGGDTDTQYF. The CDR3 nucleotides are TGTGCCAGCAGCCATGGGAAGCGGGGGGGTGATACAGATACGCAGTATTTT.

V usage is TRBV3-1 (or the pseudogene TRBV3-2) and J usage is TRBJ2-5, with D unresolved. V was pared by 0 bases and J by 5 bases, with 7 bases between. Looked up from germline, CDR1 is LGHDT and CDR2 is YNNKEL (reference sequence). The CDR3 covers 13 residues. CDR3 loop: CASSQDIRETQYF. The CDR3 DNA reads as TGTGCCAGCAGCCAAGATATTCGGGAGACCCAGTACTTC.

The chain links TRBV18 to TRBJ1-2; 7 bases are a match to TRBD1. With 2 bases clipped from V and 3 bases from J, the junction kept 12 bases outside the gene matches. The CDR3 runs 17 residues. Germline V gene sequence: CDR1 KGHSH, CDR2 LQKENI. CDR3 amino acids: CASSPNWGLQGDYGYTF. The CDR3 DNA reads TGTGCCAGCTCACCAAATTGGGGGCTCCAGGGGGACTATGGCTACACCTTC.

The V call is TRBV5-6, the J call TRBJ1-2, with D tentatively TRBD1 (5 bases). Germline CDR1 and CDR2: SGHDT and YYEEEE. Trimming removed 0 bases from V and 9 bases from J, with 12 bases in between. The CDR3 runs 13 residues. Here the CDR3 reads CASSLASGWSYTF. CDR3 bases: TGTGCCAGCAGCTTGGCGTCAGGGTGGAGCTACACCTTC. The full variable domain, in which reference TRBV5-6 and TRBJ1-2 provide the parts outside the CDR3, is DAGVTQSPTHLIKTRGQQVTLRCSPKSGHDTVSWYQQALGQGPQFIFQYYEEEERQRGNFPDRFSGHQFPNYSSELNVNALLLGDSALYLCASSLASGWSYTFGSGTRLTVV.

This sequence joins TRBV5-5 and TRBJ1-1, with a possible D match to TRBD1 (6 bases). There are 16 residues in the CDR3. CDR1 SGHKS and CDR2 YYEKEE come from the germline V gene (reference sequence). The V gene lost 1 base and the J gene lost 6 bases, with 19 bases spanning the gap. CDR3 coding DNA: TGTGCCAGCAGCTTGTATCTTGGACAGCTCGGCTCTGAAGCTTTCTTT. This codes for CASSLYLGQLGSEAFF.

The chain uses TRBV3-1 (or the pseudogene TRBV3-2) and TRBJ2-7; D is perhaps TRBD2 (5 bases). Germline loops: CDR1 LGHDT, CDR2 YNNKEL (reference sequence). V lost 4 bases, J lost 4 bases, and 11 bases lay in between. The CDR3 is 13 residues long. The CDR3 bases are TGTGCCAGCAGCCCGCCCTCGGGGTACGAGCAGTACTTC. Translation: CASSPPSGYEQYF.

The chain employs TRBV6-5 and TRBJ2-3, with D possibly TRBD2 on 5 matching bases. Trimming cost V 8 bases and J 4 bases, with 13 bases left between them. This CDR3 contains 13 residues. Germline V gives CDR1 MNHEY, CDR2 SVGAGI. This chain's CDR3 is CASGLQTSDTQYF. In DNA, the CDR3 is TGTGCCAGCGGACTCCAGACTTCAGATACGCAGTATTTT.

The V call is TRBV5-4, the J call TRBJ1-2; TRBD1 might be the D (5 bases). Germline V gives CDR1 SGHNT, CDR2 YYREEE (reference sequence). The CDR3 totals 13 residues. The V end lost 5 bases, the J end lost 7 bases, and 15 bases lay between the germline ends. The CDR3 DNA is TGTGCCAGCAGAACATCCAGGGATGGTGGCTACACCTTC. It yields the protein CASRTSRDGGYTF.

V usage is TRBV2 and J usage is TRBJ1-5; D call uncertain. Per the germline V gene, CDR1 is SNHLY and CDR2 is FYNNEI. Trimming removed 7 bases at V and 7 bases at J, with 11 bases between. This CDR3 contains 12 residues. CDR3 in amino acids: CASNSAGQPQHF. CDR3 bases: TGTGCCAGCAATTCGGCGGGGCAGCCCCAGCATTTT.

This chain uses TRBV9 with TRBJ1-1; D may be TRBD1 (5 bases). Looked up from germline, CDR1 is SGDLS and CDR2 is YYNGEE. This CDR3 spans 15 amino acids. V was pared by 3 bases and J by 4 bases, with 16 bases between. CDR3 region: CASSANPLGLTEAFF. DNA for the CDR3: TGTGCCAGCAGCGCCAACCCGCTGGGGCTCACTGAAGCTTTCTTT. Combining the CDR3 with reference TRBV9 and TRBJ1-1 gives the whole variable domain DSGVTQTPKHLITATGQRVTLRCSPRSGDLSVYWYQQSLDQGLQFLIQYYNGEERAKGNILERFSAQQFPDLHSELNLSSLELGDSALYFCASSANPLGLTEAFFGQGTRLTVV.

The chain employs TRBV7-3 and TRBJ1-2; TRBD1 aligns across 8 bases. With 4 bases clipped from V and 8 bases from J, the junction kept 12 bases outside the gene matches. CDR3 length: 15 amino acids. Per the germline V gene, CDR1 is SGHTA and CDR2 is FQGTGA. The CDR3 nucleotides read TGTGCCAGCAGCTGGGCTGCAGGGGGCGCGGAGGGCTACACCTTC. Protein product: CASSWAAGGAEGYTF.

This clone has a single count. The CDR3 loop reads CASSLYSGHGYGYTF. The CDR3 DNA reads as TGTGCCAGCAGTTTGTACTCAGGGCACGGCTATGGCTACACCTTC. This chain connects TRBV28 to TRBJ1-2; perhaps TRBD1 as D (5 bases). The length of the CDR3 is 15 residues. The V gene's germline CDR1 is MDHEN and CDR2 SYDVKM. V was clipped by 3 bases and J by 4 bases, with 15 bases between them.

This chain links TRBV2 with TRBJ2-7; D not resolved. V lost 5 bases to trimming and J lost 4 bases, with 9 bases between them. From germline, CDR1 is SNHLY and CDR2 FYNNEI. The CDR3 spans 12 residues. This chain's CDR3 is CASSRARYEQYF. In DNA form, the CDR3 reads TGTGCCAGCAGTCGAGCGAGGTACGAGCAGTACTTC.

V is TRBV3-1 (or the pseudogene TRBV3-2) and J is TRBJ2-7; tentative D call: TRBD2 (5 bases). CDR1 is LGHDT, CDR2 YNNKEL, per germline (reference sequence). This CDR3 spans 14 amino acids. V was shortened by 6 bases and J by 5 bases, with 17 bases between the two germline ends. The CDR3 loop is CASSILGLRDEQYF. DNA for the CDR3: TGTGCCAGCAGTATACTAGGTTTGAGGGACGAGCAGTACTTC.

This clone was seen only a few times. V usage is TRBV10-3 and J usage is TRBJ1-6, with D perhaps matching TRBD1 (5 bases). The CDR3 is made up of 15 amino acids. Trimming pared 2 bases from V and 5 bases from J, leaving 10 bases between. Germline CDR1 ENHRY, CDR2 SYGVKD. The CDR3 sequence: CAISEGGTDNSPLHF. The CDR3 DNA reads TGTGCCATCAGTGAGGGAGGGACGGATAATTCACCCCTCCACTTT.

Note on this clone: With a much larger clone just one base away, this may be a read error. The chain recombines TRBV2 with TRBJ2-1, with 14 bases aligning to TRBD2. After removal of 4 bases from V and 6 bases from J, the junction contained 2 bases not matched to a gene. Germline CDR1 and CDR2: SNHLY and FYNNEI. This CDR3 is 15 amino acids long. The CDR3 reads CASSGLAGGPNEQFF. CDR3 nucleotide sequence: TGTGCCAGCAGTGGACTAGCGGGGGGGCCCAATGAGCAGTTCTTC. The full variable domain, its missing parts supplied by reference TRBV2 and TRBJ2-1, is EPEVTQTPSHQVTQMGQEVILRCVPISNHLYFYWYRQILGQKVEFLVSFYNNEISEKSEIFDDQFSVERPDGSNFTLKIRSTKLEDSAMYFCASSGLAGGPNEQFFGPGTRLTVL.

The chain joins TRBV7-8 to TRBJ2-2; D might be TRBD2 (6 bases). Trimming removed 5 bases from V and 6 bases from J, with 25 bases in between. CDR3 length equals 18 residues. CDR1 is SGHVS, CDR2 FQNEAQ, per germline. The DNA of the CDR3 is TGTGCCAGCAGCCCCTTGCTAGCGCGACGGCCAGGCGCCGGGGAGCTGTTTTTT. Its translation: CASSPLLARRPGAGELFF.

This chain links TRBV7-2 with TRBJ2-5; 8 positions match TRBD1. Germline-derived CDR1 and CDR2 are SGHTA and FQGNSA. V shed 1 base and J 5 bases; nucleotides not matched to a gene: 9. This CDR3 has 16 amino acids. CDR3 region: CASSLGQAGGEETQYF. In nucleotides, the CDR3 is TGTGCCAGCAGCTTAGGTCAGGCAGGGGGCGAGGAGACCCAGTACTTC.

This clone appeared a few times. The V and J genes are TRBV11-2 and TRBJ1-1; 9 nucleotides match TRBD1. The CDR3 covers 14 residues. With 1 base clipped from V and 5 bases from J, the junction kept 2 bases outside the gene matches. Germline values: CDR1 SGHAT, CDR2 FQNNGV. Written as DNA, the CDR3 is TGTGCCAGCAGCTTAGCCGGGACAGGGACTGAAGCTTTCTTT. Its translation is CASSLAGTGTEAFF.

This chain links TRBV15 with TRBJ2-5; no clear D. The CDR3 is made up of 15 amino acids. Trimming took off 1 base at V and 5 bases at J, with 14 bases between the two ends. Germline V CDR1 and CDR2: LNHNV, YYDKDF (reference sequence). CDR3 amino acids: CATSRGAGGLETQYF. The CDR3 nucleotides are TGTGCCACCAGCAGAGGGGCAGGTGGTTTGGAGACCCAGTACTTC.

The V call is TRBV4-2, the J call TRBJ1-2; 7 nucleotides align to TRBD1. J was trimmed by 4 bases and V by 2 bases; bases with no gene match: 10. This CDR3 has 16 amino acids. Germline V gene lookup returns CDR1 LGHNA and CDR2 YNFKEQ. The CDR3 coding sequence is TGTGCCAGCAGCCAACCCATTGACAGGGCCTCCTATGGCTACACCTTC. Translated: CASSQPIDRASYGYTF.

CDR3 bases: TGTGCCAGCAGCTTTACAGGGGGGGAGGGCTACACCTTC. Translated: CASSFTGGEGYTF. The rearrangement links TRBV7-2 to TRBJ1-2; 8 bases map to TRBD1. Unmatched junction bases numbered 5, after V lost 3 bases and J lost 8 bases. This CDR3 spans 13 amino acids. Germline V gene data show CDR1 as SGHTA and CDR2 as FQGNSA.

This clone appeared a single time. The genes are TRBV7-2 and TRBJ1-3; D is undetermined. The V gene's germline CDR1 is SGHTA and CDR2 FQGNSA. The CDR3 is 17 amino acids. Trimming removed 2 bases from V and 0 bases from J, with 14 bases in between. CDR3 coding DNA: TGTGCCAGCAGCTTACGCCCCAGAAGAAACTCTGGAAACACCATATATTTT. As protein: CASSLRPRRNSGNTIYF.

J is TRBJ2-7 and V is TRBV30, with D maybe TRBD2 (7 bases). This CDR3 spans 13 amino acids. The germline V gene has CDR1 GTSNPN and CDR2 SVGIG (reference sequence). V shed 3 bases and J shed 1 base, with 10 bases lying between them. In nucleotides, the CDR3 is TGTGCCTGGAGAGGGGGGGTATCCTACGAGCAGTACTTC. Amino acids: CAWRGGVSYEQYF.

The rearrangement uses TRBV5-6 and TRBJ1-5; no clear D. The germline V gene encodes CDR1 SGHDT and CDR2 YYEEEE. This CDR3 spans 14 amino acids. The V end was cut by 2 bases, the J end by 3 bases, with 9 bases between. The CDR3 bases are TGTGCCAGCAGCTTTGGCCTTCTCAATCAGCCCCAGCATTTT. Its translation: CASSFGLLNQPQHF.

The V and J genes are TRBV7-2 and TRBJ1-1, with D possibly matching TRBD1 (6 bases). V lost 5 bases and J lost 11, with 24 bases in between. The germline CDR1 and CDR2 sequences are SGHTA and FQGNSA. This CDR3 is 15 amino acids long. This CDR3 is CASSPGRGGSVSAFF. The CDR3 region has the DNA TGTGCCAGCAGCCCCGGGAGGGGGGGGTCGGTTTCCGCTTTCTTT.

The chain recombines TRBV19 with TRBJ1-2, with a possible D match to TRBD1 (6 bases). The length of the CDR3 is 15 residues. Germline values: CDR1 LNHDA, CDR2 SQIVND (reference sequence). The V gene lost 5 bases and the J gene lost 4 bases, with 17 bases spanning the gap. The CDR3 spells CASSWGIGQSYGYTF. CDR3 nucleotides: TGTGCCAGTAGTTGGGGGATCGGACAGAGCTATGGCTACACCTTC.

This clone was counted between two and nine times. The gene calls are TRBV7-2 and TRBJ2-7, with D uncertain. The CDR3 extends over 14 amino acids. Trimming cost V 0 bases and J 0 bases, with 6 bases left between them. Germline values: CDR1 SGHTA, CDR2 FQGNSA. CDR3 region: CASSLARSSYEQYF. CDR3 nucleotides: TGTGCCAGCAGCTTAGCCAGAAGCTCCTACGAGCAGTACTTC.